Below are 4 T cell receptor beta chains sequenced from a single sample in a study of cytomegalovirus exposure and HLA in healthy donors. PCR was performed using 60 Vbeta and 13 Jbeta primers. Using immunoSEQ multiplex PCR, the repertoire was profiled, and TCRdb retains in-frame clones only, with some absent. The table includes under 150,000 clones, approximately 84% detected once. The sample consisted of PBMCs. These receptor sequences come from a man younger than 45 in good health and CMV-seropositive.

The chain has TRBV28 and TRBJ2-5; 9 bases align to TRBD1. With 8 bases clipped from V and 11 bases from J, the junction kept 27 bases outside the gene matches. The CDR3 sequence is 18 residues long. Germline CDR1 and CDR2: MDHEN and SYDVKM. The CDR3 reads CASRVGQGYYREGGEQYF. The CDR3 nucleotides are TGTGCCAGCCGCGTAGGACAGGGGTACTACCGAGAGGGGGGGGAGCAGTACTTC.

The V call is TRBV13, the J call TRBJ2-7; 11 positions agree with TRBD1. The length of the CDR3 is 15 residues. With 5 bases clipped from V and 6 bases from J, the junction kept 9 bases outside the gene matches. CDR1 PRHDT and CDR2 FYEKMQ come from the germline V gene (reference sequence). This CDR3 is CASSLSGTGGLEQYF. CDR3 DNA sequence: TGTGCCAGCAGCCTGAGCGGGACAGGGGGACTCGAGCAGTACTTC.

The J gene is TRBJ1-2, the V gene TRBV7-9, with 8 bases fitting TRBD1. The CDR3 length is 16 residues. After removal of 5 bases from V and 2 bases from J, the junction contained 10 bases not matched to a gene. From germline, CDR1 is SEHNR and CDR2 FQNEAQ (reference sequence). The CDR3 DNA reads as TGTGCCAGCAGCCCCGGTGGGACAGGTGGGAACTATGGCTACACCTTC. It yields the protein CASSPGGTGGNYGYTF. The full variable domain, in which reference TRBV7-9 and TRBJ1-2 provide the parts outside the CDR3, is DTGVSQNPRHKITKRGQNVTFRCDPISEHNRLYWYRQTLGQGPEFLTYFQNEAQLEKSRLLSDRFSAERPKGSFSTLEIQRTEQGDSAMYLCASSPGGTGGNYGYTFGSGTRLTVV.

The rearrangement joins TRBV4-1 to TRBJ2-7; perhaps TRBD2 as D (6 bases). Between the trimmed V and J ends, which lost 1 base and 3 bases, there was a span of 13 bases. This CDR3 spans 15 amino acids. The germline gives CDR1 MGHRA, CDR2 YSYEKL. Written as DNA, the CDR3 is TGCGCCAGCAGCCAAGCTCAGCGGGCCGACTACGAGCAGTACTTC. It specifies CASSQAQRADYEQYF.